These 5 T cell receptor beta chains share one sample of origin, sequenced in a study of response to subunit inactivated influenza vaccine. Each CDR3 protein gets one entry after TCRdb re-called the RT-PCR reads with MiXCR. Counted here are just over 300,000 distinct CDR3 sequences, around a fifth occurring once; the ten biggest clones make up 9.5% to 13%. The specimen was PBMCs from blood, collected 21 months after vaccination. The origin of the receptors is a man in his fifties or sixties who received an inactivated influenza vaccine.

V is TRBV12-3 or TRBV12-4 and J is TRBJ1-1, with a tentative D call TRBD1 (6 bases). The ends were cut back, 6 bases at V and 11 bases at J, with 13 bases in the middle. The CDR3 is 11 amino acids. For the CDR3, the DNA is TGTGCCAGCAGCCGAGGGGGTGACGCTTTCTTT. Protein sequence: CASSRGGDAFF.

CDR3 DNA: TGCAGTGCTGTCTCCGTACAGGCAGTCTATAATTCACCCCTCCACTTT. This translates into CSAVSVQAVYNSPLHF. This chain uses TRBV20-1 with TRBJ1-6; a weak D match, TRBD1 (5 bases). Trimming pared 5 bases from V and 3 bases from J, leaving 17 bases between. The V gene's germline CDR1 is DFQATT and CDR2 SNEGSKA (reference sequence). The CDR3 loop spans 16 amino acids.

The gene calls are TRBV28 and TRBJ2-1, with D possibly called TRBD1 or TRBD2 (5 bases each). This CDR3 region has 16 residues. V lost 1 base and J 7 bases, leaving 17 bases between the germline ends. CDR1 MDHEN and CDR2 SYDVKM come from the germline V gene. CDR3 amino acids: CASSLSARDVRNEQFF. The CDR3 DNA sequence: TGTGCCAGCAGTTTATCGGCTCGGGACGTTCGGAATGAGCAGTTCTTC.

The chain carries TRBV6-1 and TRBJ2-3, with a tentative D call TRBD2 (6 bases). The CDR3 covers 15 residues. V lost 5 bases and J 0 bases, leaving 12 bases between the germline ends. In germline, CDR1 is MNHNS, CDR2 SASEGT. The CDR3 DNA follows: TGTGCCAGCAGTCGGGACTCACCTAGCACAGATACGCAGTATTTT. Translation gives CASSRDSPSTDTQYF.

This chain joins TRBV5-1 and TRBJ2-3; TRBD2 might be the D (6 bases). Germline V gives CDR1 SGHRS, CDR2 YFSETQ. This CDR3 is 16 amino acids long. Trimming removed 1 base at V and 4 bases at J, with 16 bases between. The CDR3 coding sequence is TGCGCCAGCAGCTTGCGGACACGGAGGGTTTCAGATACGCAGTATTTT. This translates into CASSLRTRRVSDTQYF.